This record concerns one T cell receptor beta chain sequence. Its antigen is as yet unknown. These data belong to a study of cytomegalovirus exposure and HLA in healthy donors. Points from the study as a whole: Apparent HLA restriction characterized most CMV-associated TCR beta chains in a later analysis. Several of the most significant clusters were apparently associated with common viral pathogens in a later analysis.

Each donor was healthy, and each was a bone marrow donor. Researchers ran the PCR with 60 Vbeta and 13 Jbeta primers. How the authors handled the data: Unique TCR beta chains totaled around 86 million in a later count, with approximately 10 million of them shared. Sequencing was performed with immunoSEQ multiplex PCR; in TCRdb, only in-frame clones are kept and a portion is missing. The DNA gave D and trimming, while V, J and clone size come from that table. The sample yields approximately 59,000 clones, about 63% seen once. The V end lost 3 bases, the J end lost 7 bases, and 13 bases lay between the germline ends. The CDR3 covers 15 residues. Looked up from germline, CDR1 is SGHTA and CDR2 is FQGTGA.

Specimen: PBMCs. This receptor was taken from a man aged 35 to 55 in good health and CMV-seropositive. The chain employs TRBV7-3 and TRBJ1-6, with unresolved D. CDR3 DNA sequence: TGTGCCAGCAGCTTGGGCAGTAACATGAATTCACCCCTCCACTTT. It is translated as CASSLGSNMNSPLHF.